The clone carrying this T cell receptor (beta chain) was recorded a few times. The CDR3 spans 14 residues. Germline V gene data show CDR1 as KGHSH and CDR2 as LQKENI. V was cut by 2 bases and J by 8 bases, with 10 bases left in between. The data belong to a study of blood T cell repertoires in COVID-19. TCRdb's table, derived via immunoSEQ multiplex PCR, lists solely in-frame clones and lacks some. The sample includes around 250,000 clones, roughly 88% seen only once; the top ten take approximately 6%. Specimen: peripheral blood. This TCR was sampled from an elderly woman with COVID-19, enrolled during active disease. The chain employs TRBV18 and TRBJ1-6, with unresolved D. CDR3 DNA: TGTGCCAGCTCACCAGCGGGAGGAGATTCACCCCTCCACTTT. Translating it yields CASSPAGGDSPLHF.